This T cell receptor beta chain was identified in a study of cytomegalovirus exposure and HLA in healthy donors. Study-wide findings and caveats: The study recorded around 160 TCR beta chains that were cytomegalovirus-associated.

The data were produced by immunoSEQ multiplex PCR, yet TCRdb's version contains in-frame clones alone and is incomplete. The sample includes some 170,000 clones, about 86% seen only once; the top ten take 1.4%. The CDR3 loop spans 15 amino acids. Per germline, CDR1 PRHDT and CDR2 FYEKMQ (reference sequence). Trimming cost V 0 bases and J 4 bases; bases outside gene matches: 3. With respect to this clone: Antigen unknown.

The origin of this receptor is a woman aged 25 to 45 in good health and CMV-seronegative. Sequencing was performed on PBMCs. The rearrangement links TRBV13 to TRBJ1-5, with TRBD1 identical over 7 bases. CDR3 nucleotides: TGTGCCAGCAGCTTAGGGGCAGGGGGTAATCAGCCCCAGCATTTT. Translation: CASSLGAGGNQPQHF.